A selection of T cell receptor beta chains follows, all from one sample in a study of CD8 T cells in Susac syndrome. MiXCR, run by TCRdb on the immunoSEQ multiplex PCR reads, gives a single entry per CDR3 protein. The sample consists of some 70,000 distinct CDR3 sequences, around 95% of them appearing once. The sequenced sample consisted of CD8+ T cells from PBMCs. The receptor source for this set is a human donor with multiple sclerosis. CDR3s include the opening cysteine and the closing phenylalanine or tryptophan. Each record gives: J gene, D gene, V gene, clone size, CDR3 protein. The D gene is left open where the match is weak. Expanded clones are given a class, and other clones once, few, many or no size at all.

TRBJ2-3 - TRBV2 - CASSGTGRSTDTQYF
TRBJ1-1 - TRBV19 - CASSMEGSTEAFF
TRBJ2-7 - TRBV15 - CATSRDMRDEQYF
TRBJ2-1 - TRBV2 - CARLSDSYNEQFF
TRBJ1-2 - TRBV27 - CASSLSAGDYGYTF
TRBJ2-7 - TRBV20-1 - CSAREFSYEQYF
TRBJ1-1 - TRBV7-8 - CASSFGQLNTEAFF
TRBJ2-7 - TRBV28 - CASSLAGERTIHYEQYF
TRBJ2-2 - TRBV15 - CATREPNTGELFF
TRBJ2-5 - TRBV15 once CATSPWTATETQYF
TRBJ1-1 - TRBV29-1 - CSVEVMGVGTEAFF
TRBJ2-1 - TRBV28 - CASSLEFNEQFF
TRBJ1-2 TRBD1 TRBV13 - CASSRGTAHGYTF
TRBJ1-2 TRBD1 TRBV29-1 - CSAGDRDGYGYTF
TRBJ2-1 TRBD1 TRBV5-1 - CASSLGDRAGQTNPGNEQFF
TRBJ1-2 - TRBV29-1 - CSVDLAGEDYGYTF
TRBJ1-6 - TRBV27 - CASSPGYNSPLHF
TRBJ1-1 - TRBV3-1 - CASSETLGVNTEAFF
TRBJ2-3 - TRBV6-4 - CASSDSDGNTDTQYF
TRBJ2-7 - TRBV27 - CASSLSTRSYEQYF
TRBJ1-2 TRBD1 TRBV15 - CATSGDRGNYGYTF
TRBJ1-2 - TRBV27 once CASSLTGPAGYGYTF
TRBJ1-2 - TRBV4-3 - CASSQDLGYSDLNYGYTF
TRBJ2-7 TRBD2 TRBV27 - CASSLSLRTSGGTTYEQYF
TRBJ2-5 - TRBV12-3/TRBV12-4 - CASSLDVGSETQYF
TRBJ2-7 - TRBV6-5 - CASSYGTGYEQYF
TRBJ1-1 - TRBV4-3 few CASSQDSGNTEAFF
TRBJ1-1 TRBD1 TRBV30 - CAWSEGQHNEAFF
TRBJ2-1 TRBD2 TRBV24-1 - CATSDIETSGRSSYNEQFF
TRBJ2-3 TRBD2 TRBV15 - CATSTSGGAADTQYF
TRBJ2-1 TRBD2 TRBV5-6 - CASSWTSSYNEQFF
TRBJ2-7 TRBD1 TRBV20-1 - CSARDGQGALEQYF
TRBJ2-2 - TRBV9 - CASSDPPGELFF
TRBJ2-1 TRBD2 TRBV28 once CASKKRDSYNEQFF
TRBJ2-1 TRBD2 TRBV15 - CATSPTWSGSLDEQFF
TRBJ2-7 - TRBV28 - CASTPGYEQYF
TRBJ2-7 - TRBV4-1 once CASSQDHGGLTYEQYF
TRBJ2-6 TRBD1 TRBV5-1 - CASSLGTGDSGANVLTF
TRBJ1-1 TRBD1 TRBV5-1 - CASSQTGEGTEAFF
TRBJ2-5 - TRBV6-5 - CASSYSVGRQETQYF
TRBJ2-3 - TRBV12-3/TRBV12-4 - CASSLLGLASTDTQYF
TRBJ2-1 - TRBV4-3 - CASSSGTRNEQFF
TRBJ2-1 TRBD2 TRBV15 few CATSIGTSDYNEQFF
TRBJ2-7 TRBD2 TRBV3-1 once CASSQEGGRIAYEQYF
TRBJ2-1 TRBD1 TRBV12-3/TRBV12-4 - CASSPGGQGHNEQFF
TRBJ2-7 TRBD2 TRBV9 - CASSVGAGALSYEQYF
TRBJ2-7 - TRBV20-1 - CSPETRSYEQYF
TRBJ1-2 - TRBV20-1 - CSAGPMRGANYGYTF
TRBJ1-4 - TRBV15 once CATSSEGATNEKLFF
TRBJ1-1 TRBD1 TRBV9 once CASNEGARTEAFF
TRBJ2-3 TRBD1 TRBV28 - CATSPPGTGATDTQYF
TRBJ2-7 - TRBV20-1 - CSARPWTNYEQYF
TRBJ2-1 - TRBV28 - CASSLLGTPDEQFF
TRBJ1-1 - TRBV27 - CASSYEQGLNTEAFF